These 2 T cell receptor beta chains were sequenced from one sample in a study of T-cell memory formation after mild COVID-19. MiXCR was run by TCRdb on the 5' RACE reads, yielding one entry per CDR3 protein. The table records hundreds of thousands of distinct CDR3 sequences, 7% to 10% of them present only once. Sequencing input: PBMCs or a T cell subset sorted from them (not recorded which). The source is a man in his late teens or twenties who had mild COVID-19 (a few samples of this study predate the infection). Cell type and time point are not known.

This clonotype appeared many times. The gene calls are TRBV20-1 and TRBJ2-5, with D possibly being TRBD1 or TRBD2 (5 bases each). The CDR3 has 15 amino acids. V shed 4 bases and J shed 4 bases, with 19 bases lying between them. Germline V gene sequence: CDR1 DFQATT, CDR2 SNEGSKA (reference sequence). CDR3: CSATLRDQPVETQYF. Here the CDR3 DNA reads TGCAGTGCTACCCTCCGGGACCAGCCAGTAGAGACCCAGTACTTC.

V gene TRBV2 combines with J gene TRBJ1-6; D unresolved. Between the trimmed V and J ends, which lost 3 bases and 10 bases, there was a span of 16 bases. CDR3 size: 15 residues. From germline, CDR1 is SNHLY and CDR2 FYNNEI. Here the CDR3 DNA reads TGTGCCAGCAGTGAGGATCCGGCCCCCGGCTCACCCCTCCACTTT. It translates to CASSEDPAPGSPLHF.